Listed here is a single T cell receptor beta chain. Its antigen is still unknown. Germline CDR1 LNHDA, CDR2 SQIVND (reference sequence). CDR3 length: 14 amino acids. Trimming stripped 4 bases from V and 9 bases from J, with 16 bases between. The data were obtained in a study of cytomegalovirus exposure and HLA in healthy donors. The study, taken as a whole, reports: Analysis was carried out at a later point, and it linked a missense DCLRE1C variant to TCR beta V- and J-gene trimming. One cluster of highly shared sequence variants probably arose as a sequencing artifact. In a later analysis, at a false discovery rate of 0.05, roughly 17,000 TCR beta sequences were associated with HLA alleles.

PCR was performed using 60 Vbeta and 13 Jbeta primers. Clones were sequenced by immunoSEQ multiplex PCR, and TCRdb holds only the in-frame ones, with some missing. The sample holds 90,000 to 130,000 clones, around three quarters seen once. This sequence joins TRBV19 and TRBJ1-3, with TRBD1 as a possible D gene (5 bases). The receptor comes from a man aged 30 to 39 in good health and CMV-seropositive. Source material: PBMCs. CDR3 sequence (DNA): TGTGCCAGTAGTAACCCCGGCGGGGGGGGCACCATATATTTT. Translation: CASSNPGGGGTIYF.